The 13 T cell receptor beta chains given below trace back to one sample, sequenced in a study of blood T cell repertoires in COVID-19 (dated by TCRdb to the early 2020s). Receptors were amplified or captured by the immunoSEQ multiplex PCR assay. The table comes from immuneACCESS by way of TCRdb, which keeps in-frame sequences with V and J called. Part of the clones is missing from these tables; in studies checked, under half for an unresolved V gene and the rest for unknown reasons. Counted in this sample were around 150,000 clones; roughly 91% of them appeared once. Over 3.5% of the sample rests with the top ten. The sequencing input was peripheral blood. These TCRs come from a woman between 45 and 65 years old with acute or convalescent COVID-19.

V usage is TRBV7-3 and J usage is TRBJ1-5; D possibly corresponds to TRBD1 (6 bases). Trimming left V 3 bases short and J 6 bases short, with 18 bases between. CDR1 is SGHTA and CDR2 is FQGTGA in the germline V gene. CDR3 length equals 16 residues. Written as DNA, the CDR3 is TGTGCCAGCAGCTTCCACGGCACAGGGAATTGTCAGCCCCAGCATTTT. Its protein product is CASSFHGTGNCQPQHF.

This chain links TRBV18 with TRBJ1-1, with 9 bases lining up with TRBD1. CDR1 is KGHSH and CDR2 is LQKENI in the germline V gene. Trimming removed 4 bases from V and 7 bases from J; junction bases left unmatched: 1. CDR3 length equals 12 residues. The CDR3 nucleotides read TGTGCCAGCTCACTGGACAGGGGTGAAGCTTTCTTT. Amino acids: CASSLDRGEAFF.

The genes are TRBV24-1 and TRBJ1-4; D remains unclear. Trimming stripped 8 bases from V and 6 bases from J, with 12 bases between. This CDR3 has 13 residues. Per germline, CDR1 KGHDR and CDR2 SFDVKD. The CDR3 nucleotides are TGTGCCACCAAATCGCGAACGGATGAAAAACTGTTTTTT. Translation: CATKSRTDEKLFF.

The chain carries TRBV11-2 and TRBJ1-5; weak D call: TRBD1 (6 bases). Trimming cost V 0 bases and J 4 bases, with 10 bases left between them. Per the germline V gene, CDR1 is SGHAT and CDR2 is FQNNGV. The CDR3 length is 15 residues. The DNA of the CDR3 is TGTGCCAGCAGCTTAGATTCAGGGGAGAATCAGCCCCAGCATTTT. Amino acids: CASSLDSGENQPQHF.

This sequence joins TRBV11-3 and TRBJ2-7; 7 nucleotides agree with TRBD2. Germline V gene data show CDR1 as SGHNT and CDR2 as YENEEA. The CDR3 runs 12 residues. The ends lost 5 bases at V and 7 bases at J; junction bases unmatched: 5. The CDR3 DNA is TGTGCCAGCAGCGCCGGGGGGAAGGAGCAGTACTTC. It encodes CASSAGGKEQYF.

J is TRBJ1-1 and V is TRBV28; 7 nucleotides agree with TRBD1. V was clipped by 6 bases and J by 4 bases; unmatched bases: 8. This CDR3 contains 14 residues. From germline, CDR1 is MDHEN and CDR2 SYDVKM. The CDR3 here is CASSLISGGTEAFF. CDR3 bases: TGTGCCAGCAGCTTGATTTCAGGGGGCACTGAAGCTTTCTTT.

This sequence joins TRBV6-2 or TRBV6-3 and TRBJ2-2; 8 bases fit TRBD1. V was clipped by 6 bases and J by 5 bases; unmatched bases: 8. Germline values: CDR1 MNHEY, CDR2 SVGEGT. The CDR3 has 15 amino acids. The CDR3 nucleotides are TGTGCCAGCAGCCTTGGGACAGGACGGACCGGGGAGCTGTTTTTT. Its protein is CASSLGTGRTGELFF.

The V and J genes are TRBV27 and TRBJ2-1; D not resolved. The CDR3 sequence is 16 residues long. The germline CDR1 and CDR2 sequences are MNHEY and SMNVEV (reference sequence). V dropped 5 bases and J dropped 2 bases, with 16 bases sitting between them. The CDR3: CASSTAAAAPYNEQFF. The CDR3 DNA reads TGTGCCAGCAGTACGGCGGCGGCAGCTCCCTACAATGAGCAGTTCTTC.

The chain recombines TRBV19 with TRBJ1-2, with TRBD1 identical over 9 bases. Germline trimming cut 10 bases from V and 4 bases from J; bases unmatched to any gene: 4. CDR1 is LNHDA and CDR2 is SQIVND in the germline V gene (reference sequence). The CDR3 sequence is 12 residues long. The CDR3 loop reads CAIGGQGYGYTF. The CDR3, as DNA: TGTGCCATTGGGGGACAGGGCTATGGCTACACCTTC.

The chain is built from TRBV7-9 and TRBJ2-1; the D gene is possibly TRBD2 (6 bases). The V end was cut by 4 bases, the J end by 12 bases, with 13 bases between. Germline V gene lookup returns CDR1 SEHNR and CDR2 FQNEAQ (reference sequence). The CDR3 loop spans 12 amino acids. The CDR3 nucleotides are TGTGCCAGCAGCTCAACGGAGGGATGGCAGTTCTTC. The encoded protein is CASSSTEGWQFF.

The chain carries TRBV28 and TRBJ2-3; 8 nucleotides match TRBD2. The CDR3 is 14 amino acids. Germline CDR1 reads MDHEN; CDR2 reads SYDVKM. With V trimmed by 5 bases and J by 6 bases, 7 bases remained unmatched. The DNA for the CDR3 is TGTGCCAGCAGTACCGGGGGGGCCGCGGATACGCAGTATTTT. Translated: CASSTGGAADTQYF.

The chain combines TRBV21-1 with TRBJ2-7; the tabulated D call, TRBD1, remains unverified against the DNA. TRBV21-1 is flagged as a pseudogene. The CDR3 sequence is 17 residues long. The CDR3, as DNA: TGTGCCAGCTGCATACCTAGGGGGGGGACAGGCACCTACGAGCAGTACTTC. As protein: CASCIPRGGTGTYEQYF.

CDR3 in DNA: TGTGCCAGCAGCGTAGACGGGGGGCAAGTAGATACGCAGTATTTT. Translated: CASSVDGGQVDTQYF. This chain uses TRBV9 with TRBJ2-3; possibly TRBD2 for D (7 bases). V was clipped by 0 bases and J by 5 bases, with 13 bases between them. CDR3 length: 15 amino acids. Germline values: CDR1 SGDLS, CDR2 YYNGEE. Drawing the rest from reference TRBV9 and TRBJ2-3, the complete variable domain is DSGVTQTPKHLITATGQRVTLRCSPRSGDLSVYWYQQSLDQGLQFLIQYYNGEERAKGNILERFSAQQFPDLHSELNLSSLELGDSALYFCASSVDGGQVDTQYFGPGTRLTVL.